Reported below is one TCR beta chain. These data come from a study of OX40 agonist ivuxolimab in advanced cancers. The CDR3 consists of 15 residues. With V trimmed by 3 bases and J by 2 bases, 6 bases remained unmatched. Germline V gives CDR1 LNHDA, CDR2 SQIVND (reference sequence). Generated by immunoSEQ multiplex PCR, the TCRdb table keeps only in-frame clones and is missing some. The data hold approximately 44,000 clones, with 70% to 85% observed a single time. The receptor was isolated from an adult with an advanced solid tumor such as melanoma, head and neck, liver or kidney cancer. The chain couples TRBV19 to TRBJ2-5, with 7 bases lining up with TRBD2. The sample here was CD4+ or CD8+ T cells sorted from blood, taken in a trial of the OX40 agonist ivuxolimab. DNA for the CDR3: TGTGCCAGTAGTATCCGGGCTAGCGGTCAAGAGACCCAGTACTTC. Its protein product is CASSIRASGQETQYF.